The sequence of this TCR beta chain was determined in a study of T cells in Graves' hyperthyroidism and ophthalmopathy (dated by TCRdb to the late 2010s). Broadly, across the study: Peripheral blood was collected at initial diagnosis, before any treatment. A discovery cohort of about a hundred patients, 43 with Graves' ophthalmopathy and more than 55 with stable Graves' hyperthyroidism, was used to find distinguishing TCR V-J signatures. Prospective prediction of ophthalmopathy was tested in an independent validation cohort of 18 to 20 hyperthyroidism patients and 15 to 17 patients who later progressed to ophthalmopathy. The approximately 100 discovery patients were divided at random into training and test sets in a 7:3 ratio. Thyroid tissue and blood T-cell repertoires from several Graves' hyperthyroidism patients were also compared in the study. After sampling, hyperthyroidism patients received methimazole starting at 30 mg daily, and ophthalmopathy patients received high-dose intravenous methylprednisolone. The paper reports TCR Vbeta CDR3 sequencing of approximately 140 peripheral blood samples: over 40 ophthalmopathy, 75 to 80 hyperthyroidism and 17 progressor patients.

Beyond this particular receptor, the publication reports: Sample size was not statistically predetermined, and investigators were not blinded to group allocation. In validation, the model predicted progression to ophthalmopathy a median of 6.5 months before onset, with over 55% sensitivity and just under 75% specificity. In cross-validation, a model built on a 13 V-J signature told ophthalmopathy apart from stable hyperthyroidism with about 90% sensitivity and 81% to 82% specificity, and in testing the same model reached 80%/75%. Most expanded thyroid clonotypes (frequency above 0.001) were also detected in blood, suggesting blood repertoires may reflect thyroid immune responses.

The sample holds many counts of this clonotype. There is no known antigen for this receptor. No base quality information exists; no much larger clone differs at one position. A patient counted as having stable Graves' hyperthyroidism if no progression to ophthalmopathy occurred over 18 months of follow-up. Hyperthyroidism patients were aged 18 to 65 years and newly diagnosed, with disease duration of less than 2 months. The study excluded patients with uncontrolled infections, other autoimmune diseases, pregnancy or lactation. Diagnoses were based on clinical symptoms, serum thyroxine and TRAb, thyroid ultrasound and orbital computed tomography. PBMCs were isolated from more than 8 ml of fresh peripheral blood by Ficoll-Paque density gradient centrifugation. Total RNA was extracted with Trizol reagent, and quality was checked on an Agilent 2100 Bioanalyzer. The TCR beta CDR3 regions were amplified from RNA transcripts. A first-round RT-PCR of the TCR CDR3 used the HTBI primer set with the Qiagen OneStep RT-PCR kit. Libraries were constructed in a second round of multiplex PCR, after which size selection and purification were performed. Libraries were sequenced paired-end with 100 bp reads on an Illumina HiSeq2000. The authors processed their data as follows. SOAPnuke was used to process the raw data, removing reads that contained adapters or uncalled bases, had a mean Phred below 15, or lacked an exact match to the constant primer or identifier. High-quality paired reads were merged with COPE v1.2.5, and unique nucleotide sequences were defined as clonotypes. MiTCR v1.1 was used to align the clonotypes against IMGT TRBV, TRBD and TRBJ reference segments. Only V-J combinations with frequency above 0.0001, covering about 99% of repertoires, were analysed. The TCS score was defined as F50 (clonal expansion) divided by E x V (chaos), with BLOSUM62-based TCRdist calculated between CDR3 peptides within each V-J. Welch's t-statistics and random forest reduced roughly 530 V-J features to roughly 13, which were used in a naive Bayes classifier (R e1071). TCRdb took the public reads, trimmed them with fastp at Q25, ran MiXCR for clone calling and kept in-frame beta chains. Rows merge per CDR3 protein into single entries with the most common DNA and genes. These V and J calls are TCRdb output, not the study's own analysis. This sample holds about 400,000 distinct CDR3 sequences; more than 15% were observed only once. Roughly an eighth of the sample belongs to the ten largest clones.

Looking up the germline V gene yields CDR1 MNHEY and CDR2 SVGEGT. The CDR3, cysteine through phenylalanine, is 15 amino acids long. Kept here is only the CDR3 DNA, which spans 45 bases and is read in frame from base 1. V and J are trimmed by 8 bases and 2 bases, and the gene matches miss 6 bases of the junction. Sequenced material: blood. The V and J segments used are TRBV6-2 or TRBV6-3 and TRBJ2-3; 11 nucleotides in the junction match TRBD2. This receptor was obtained from a woman aged 18-29 years with Graves' hyperthyroidism. The nucleotides are TGTGCCAGCTCCTTTAGCGGGGGGGTCACAGATACGCAGTATTTT. This codes for CASSFSGGVTDTQYF.